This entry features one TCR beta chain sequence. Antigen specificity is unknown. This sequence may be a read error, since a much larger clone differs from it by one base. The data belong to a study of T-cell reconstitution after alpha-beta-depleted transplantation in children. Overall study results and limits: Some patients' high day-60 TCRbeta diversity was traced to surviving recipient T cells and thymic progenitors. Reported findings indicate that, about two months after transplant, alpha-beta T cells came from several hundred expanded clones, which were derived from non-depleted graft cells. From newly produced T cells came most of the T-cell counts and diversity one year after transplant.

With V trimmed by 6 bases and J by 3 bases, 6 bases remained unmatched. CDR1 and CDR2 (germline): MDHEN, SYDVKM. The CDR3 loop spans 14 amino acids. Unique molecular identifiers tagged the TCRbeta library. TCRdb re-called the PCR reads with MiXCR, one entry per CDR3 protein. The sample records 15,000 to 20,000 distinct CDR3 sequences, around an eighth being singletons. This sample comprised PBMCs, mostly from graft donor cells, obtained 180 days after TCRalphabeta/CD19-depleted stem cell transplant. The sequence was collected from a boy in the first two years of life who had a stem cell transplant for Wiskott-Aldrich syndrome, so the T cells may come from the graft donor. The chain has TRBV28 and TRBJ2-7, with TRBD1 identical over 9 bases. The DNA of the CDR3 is TGTGCCAGCAGCCCCGGGACAGGGTGCTACGAGCAGTACTTC. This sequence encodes CASSPGTGCYEQYF.